Given below is one T cell receptor (beta chain) in context. Produced via immunoSEQ multiplex PCR; TCRdb's table is partial and in-frame only. The repertoire holds about 150,000 clones, with roughly three quarters as singletons. The data belong to a study of blood T cell repertoires in COVID-19. Study information: The United States, Italy and Spain provided the acute and convalescent COVID-19 samples.

This CDR3 is built from 16 residues. J lost 5 bases, V lost 5 bases, and 5 bases had no gene match. Per the germline V gene, CDR1 is SGHTA and CDR2 is FQGNSA. Input material: peripheral blood. The clonotype comes from a man aged 45 to 65 with active or convalescent COVID-19. The gene calls are TRBV7-2 and TRBJ2-3, with 15 bases fitting TRBD2. CDR3 in DNA: TGTGCCAGCAGCCCAGGACTAGCGGGAGGGGTAGATACGCAGTATTTT. Its protein is CASSPGLAGGVDTQYF.